A selection of T cell receptor beta chains follows, all from one sample in a study of T-cell memory formation after mild COVID-19. TCRdb reanalysed the 5' RACE reads using MiXCR and keeps one entry per CDR3 protein. The sample yields tens of thousands of distinct CDR3 sequences, around 6.8% seen once. Specimen: PBMCs or a T cell subset sorted from them (not recorded which). The source is an adult woman who had mild COVID-19 (a few samples of this study predate the infection). Cell type and time point are not known. CDR3s include the opening cysteine and the closing phenylalanine or tryptophan. The order of the fields is J gene, clone size, V gene, D gene, CDR3 DNA, CDR3 protein. A D gene is named only where the DNA matches it firmly. Some rows mark clone size as missing; the rest say once, few, many or name a class of expanded clone.

j_call: TRBJ2-2; clone_size: many; v_call: TRBV12-3/TRBV12-4; d_call: TRBD1; cdr3_nt: TGTGCCAGCAGACCCGGGACAGCGAACACCGGGGAGCTGTTTTTT; cdr3_aa: CASRPGTANTGELFF
j_call: TRBJ2-2; clone_size: many; v_call: TRBV4-2; d_call: .; cdr3_nt: TGTGCCAGCAGCCAAGATGGGGCGTCGAGGGGAAGGAACACCGGGGAGCTGTTTTTT; cdr3_aa: CASSQDGASRGRNTGELFF
j_call: TRBJ1-1; clone_size: many; v_call: TRBV5-1; d_call: .; cdr3_nt: TGCGCCAGCAGCTTGGAGATTTTACAGGAGGGCACTGAAGCTTTCTTT; cdr3_aa: CASSLEILQEGTEAFF
j_call: TRBJ1-2; clone_size: many; v_call: TRBV12-3/TRBV12-4; d_call: .; cdr3_nt: TGTGCCAGCAGTCCAGGACAGTTTTCTAACTATGGCTACACCTTC; cdr3_aa: CASSPGQFSNYGYTF
j_call: TRBJ1-4; clone_size: many; v_call: TRBV5-1; d_call: .; cdr3_nt: TGCGCCAGCAGCTTGGCCAACGGAGGCGAAAAACTGTTTTTT; cdr3_aa: CASSLANGGEKLFF
j_call: TRBJ1-2; clone_size: many; v_call: TRBV29-1; d_call: .; cdr3_nt: TGCAGCGTTGAACAGCCAGCACTTGGGGGCTACACCTTC; cdr3_aa: CSVEQPALGGYTF
j_call: TRBJ2-1; clone_size: many; v_call: TRBV21-1; d_call: .; cdr3_nt: TGTGCCAGCAGCAAAGTCGGGACAGGGAGAAATGAGCAGTTCTTC; cdr3_aa: CASSKVGTGRNEQFF
j_call: TRBJ2-2; clone_size: many; v_call: TRBV5-4; d_call: .; cdr3_nt: TGTGCCAGCAGCTTGGCCAGGGCCCCCGGGGAGCTGTTTTTT; cdr3_aa: CASSLARAPGELFF
j_call: TRBJ1-1; clone_size: .; v_call: TRBV19; d_call: TRBD1; cdr3_nt: TGTGCCAGTAGTCCGTACAGGGGTAGCACTGAAGCTTTCTTT; cdr3_aa: CASSPYRGSTEAFF
j_call: TRBJ1-5; clone_size: many; v_call: TRBV19; d_call: .; cdr3_nt: TGTGCCGCCAACCGCACACCCTATAGCAATCAGCCCCAGCATTTT; cdr3_aa: CAANRTPYSNQPQHF
j_call: TRBJ2-1; clone_size: .; v_call: TRBV4-2; d_call: TRBD2; cdr3_nt: TGTGCCAGCAGCCAAGCATCTAGCGGGGGGGCTGGTGAGCAGTTCTTC; cdr3_aa: CASSQASSGGAGEQFF
j_call: TRBJ2-2; clone_size: many; v_call: TRBV7-6; d_call: TRBD2; cdr3_nt: TGTGCCAGCAGCCTACAACTAGCGGGGGGCCCCGTAGTCGCCGGGGAGCTGTTTTTT; cdr3_aa: CASSLQLAGGPVVAGELFF
j_call: TRBJ2-7; clone_size: many; v_call: TRBV29-1; d_call: TRBD1; cdr3_nt: TGCAGCGTTGTGGACAGGGGGCGAAGGTACGAGCAGTACTTC; cdr3_aa: CSVVDRGRRYEQYF
j_call: TRBJ2-7; clone_size: .; v_call: TRBV19; d_call: TRBD2; cdr3_nt: TGTGCCAGTAGTATAACTAGCGGTTCCCCACTCTTCTACGAGCAGTACTTC; cdr3_aa: CASSITSGSPLFYEQYF
j_call: TRBJ2-1; clone_size: many; v_call: TRBV20-1; d_call: TRBD2; cdr3_nt: TGCAGTGCTAGAGATCTCAGAATAGCGGGATTCTCCTACAATGAGCAGTTCTTC; cdr3_aa: CSARDLRIAGFSYNEQFF
j_call: TRBJ2-2; clone_size: many; v_call: TRBV4-2; d_call: TRBD2; cdr3_nt: TGTGCCAGCAGCCAAGGTGGGGGACTAGCAGACGAGCTGTTTTTT; cdr3_aa: CASSQGGGLADELFF
j_call: TRBJ1-5; clone_size: many; v_call: TRBV5-6; d_call: .; cdr3_nt: TGTGCCAGCAGCAACTACCAGGGAGGCAATCAGCCCCAGCATTTT; cdr3_aa: CASSNYQGGNQPQHF
j_call: TRBJ1-2; clone_size: many; v_call: TRBV28; d_call: TRBD1; cdr3_nt: TGTGCCAGCAGTTTTACCCCGACAGGGGGAGGCTACACCTTC; cdr3_aa: CASSFTPTGGGYTF
j_call: TRBJ2-5; clone_size: many; v_call: TRBV19; d_call: .; cdr3_nt: TGTGCCAGTAGTATTGTCGGTTTGAAGACCCAGTACTTC; cdr3_aa: CASSIVGLKTQYF
j_call: TRBJ2-1; clone_size: many; v_call: TRBV5-8; d_call: .; cdr3_nt: TGTGCCAGCAGCTTGTTTAGAGCGGGCCCTTACAATGAGCAGTTCTTC; cdr3_aa: CASSLFRAGPYNEQFF
j_call: TRBJ2-1; clone_size: few; v_call: TRBV12-3/TRBV12-4; d_call: .; cdr3_nt: TGTGCCAGCAGCCGCCACACCAGAACAGCGAGCTCCTACAATGAGCAGTTCTTC; cdr3_aa: CASSRHTRTASSYNEQFF
j_call: TRBJ2-1; clone_size: many; v_call: TRBV12-3/TRBV12-4; d_call: .; cdr3_nt: TGTGCCAGCAGTTCCCCCCACCGGGACGAATACAATGAGCAGTTCTTC; cdr3_aa: CASSSPHRDEYNEQFF
j_call: TRBJ1-1; clone_size: many; v_call: TRBV12-3/TRBV12-4; d_call: .; cdr3_nt: TGTGCCAGCAGTTTAGGTGAAAGCATGAACACTGAAGCTTTCTTT; cdr3_aa: CASSLGESMNTEAFF
j_call: TRBJ2-7; clone_size: many; v_call: TRBV7-2; d_call: .; cdr3_nt: TGTGCCAGCAGCTTAATCAGGGGGGGCGGCGAGCAGTACTTC; cdr3_aa: CASSLIRGGGEQYF
j_call: TRBJ1-1; clone_size: .; v_call: TRBV30; d_call: .; cdr3_nt: TGTGCCTGGGGATTTCCGGGACCTATGTCCGAAGCTTTCTTT; cdr3_aa: CAWGFPGPMSEAFF
j_call: TRBJ1-1; clone_size: many; v_call: TRBV11-2; d_call: .; cdr3_nt: TGTGCCAGCAGCGCTAGTAGCGTGAACACTGAAGCTTTCTTT; cdr3_aa: CASSASSVNTEAFF
j_call: TRBJ1-2; clone_size: many; v_call: TRBV20-1; d_call: .; cdr3_nt: TGCAGTGCTCAGAGCCTCTATGGCTACACCTTC; cdr3_aa: CSAQSLYGYTF
j_call: TRBJ2-1; clone_size: .; v_call: TRBV27; d_call: .; cdr3_nt: TGTGCCAGCAGTTCGCTGGGGTTCAATGAGCAGTTCTTC; cdr3_aa: CASSSLGFNEQFF
j_call: TRBJ2-2; clone_size: many; v_call: TRBV20-1; d_call: .; cdr3_nt: TGCAGTGCGACGAAGAACAGGGTGGCCGGGGAGCTGTTTTTT; cdr3_aa: CSATKNRVAGELFF
j_call: TRBJ1-4; clone_size: many; v_call: TRBV7-2; d_call: TRBD1; cdr3_nt: TGTGCCAGCAGCCCGAGGGGACAGCTAAAACTGTTTTTT; cdr3_aa: CASSPRGQLKLFF
j_call: TRBJ1-4; clone_size: many; v_call: TRBV5-1; d_call: .; cdr3_nt: TGCGCCAGCAGCTTGGAGTCGATGGAAAAACTGTTTTTT; cdr3_aa: CASSLESMEKLFF
j_call: TRBJ2-3; clone_size: .; v_call: TRBV7-9; d_call: .; cdr3_nt: TGTGCCAGCAGCTTAGCGGGGGGGCCAACAGATACGCAGTATTTT; cdr3_aa: CASSLAGGPTDTQYF
j_call: TRBJ2-7; clone_size: many; v_call: TRBV12-3/TRBV12-4; d_call: .; cdr3_nt: TGTGCCAGCAGTTTGATCGGTAGCGTCTACGAGCAGTACTTC; cdr3_aa: CASSLIGSVYEQYF
j_call: TRBJ2-5; clone_size: many; v_call: TRBV6-2/TRBV6-3; d_call: .; cdr3_nt: TGTGCCAGCAGTTACGGGGCTGAAGAGACCCAGTACTTC; cdr3_aa: CASSYGAEETQYF
j_call: TRBJ2-7; clone_size: many; v_call: TRBV4-1; d_call: TRBD2; cdr3_nt: TGCGCCAGCAGCCAAGGACTAGCGGACTCCTACGAGCAGTACTTC; cdr3_aa: CASSQGLADSYEQYF
j_call: TRBJ1-2; clone_size: many; v_call: TRBV6-5; d_call: .; cdr3_nt: TGTGCCAGCAGTTCGGATCTATATGGCTACACCTTC; cdr3_aa: CASSSDLYGYTF
j_call: TRBJ1-3; clone_size: many; v_call: TRBV12-3/TRBV12-4; d_call: .; cdr3_nt: TGTGCCAGCAGTACAGGAGTGACCGTGAACACCATATATTTT; cdr3_aa: CASSTGVTVNTIYF
j_call: TRBJ2-7; clone_size: many; v_call: TRBV6-2/TRBV6-3; d_call: .; cdr3_nt: TGTGCCAGCAGTCCCTCCTACGAGCAGTACTTC; cdr3_aa: CASSPSYEQYF
j_call: TRBJ2-1; clone_size: .; v_call: TRBV19; d_call: TRBD2; cdr3_nt: TGTGCCAGTAGTATAGCGGCTAGCGGGGTCTACAATGAGCAGTTCTTC; cdr3_aa: CASSIAASGVYNEQFF
j_call: TRBJ2-1; clone_size: many; v_call: TRBV19; d_call: TRBD1; cdr3_nt: TGTGCCAGTAGTAGTCCCGGGACAGGGGCCGACAATGAGCAGTTCTTC; cdr3_aa: CASSSPGTGADNEQFF
j_call: TRBJ2-2; clone_size: many; v_call: TRBV12-5; d_call: .; cdr3_nt: TGTGCTAGTGGTGACTACACCGGGGAGCTGTTTTTT; cdr3_aa: CASGDYTGELFF
j_call: TRBJ2-3; clone_size: many; v_call: TRBV7-2; d_call: TRBD2; cdr3_nt: TGTGCCAGCAGCTTAGCGACGGGACTAGCGGGAGGGCCCTCAGATACGCAGTATTTT; cdr3_aa: CASSLATGLAGGPSDTQYF
j_call: TRBJ2-1; clone_size: many; v_call: TRBV10-3; d_call: TRBD1; cdr3_nt: TGTGCCATCAGTGGCAGGGGACAGCTACAAAACAATGAGCAGTTCTTC; cdr3_aa: CAISGRGQLQNNEQFF
j_call: TRBJ2-7; clone_size: many; v_call: TRBV9; d_call: .; cdr3_nt: TGTGCCAGCAGCGTAGGAGAGGGCGCCTACGAGCAGTACTTC; cdr3_aa: CASSVGEGAYEQYF
j_call: TRBJ1-6; clone_size: .; v_call: TRBV20-1; d_call: .; cdr3_nt: TGCAGTGCTAGTAGGGTTGGTTATTCACCCCTCCACTTT; cdr3_aa: CSASRVGYSPLHF
j_call: TRBJ2-5; clone_size: many; v_call: TRBV2; d_call: .; cdr3_nt: TGTGCCAGGGGGGACACACAGGATACCCAGTACTTC; cdr3_aa: CARGDTQDTQYF
j_call: TRBJ2-3; clone_size: many; v_call: TRBV7-9; d_call: .; cdr3_nt: TGTGCCAGCACCGGCCAGGATACGCAGTATTTT; cdr3_aa: CASTGQDTQYF
j_call: TRBJ2-5; clone_size: once; v_call: TRBV7-8; d_call: .; cdr3_nt: TGTGCCAGCAGCTTAGCGCGTCTACCGACAGGCGAGACCCAGTACTTC; cdr3_aa: CASSLARLPTGETQYF
j_call: TRBJ1-1; clone_size: many; v_call: TRBV7-3; d_call: .; cdr3_nt: TGTGCCAGCAGCTTAAGAGGGACACAGAACACTGAAGCTTTCTTT; cdr3_aa: CASSLRGTQNTEAFF
j_call: TRBJ2-1; clone_size: many; v_call: TRBV5-8; d_call: TRBD2; cdr3_nt: TGTGCCAGCAGCTGGGGACTAGCGGGAGGGGATGAGCAGTTCTTC; cdr3_aa: CASSWGLAGGDEQFF
j_call: TRBJ2-1; clone_size: many; v_call: TRBV3-1; d_call: TRBD2; cdr3_nt: TGTGCCAGCAGCCGGGGACTAGCGGGACCAAGCTCCTACAATGAGCAGTTCTTC; cdr3_aa: CASSRGLAGPSSYNEQFF
j_call: TRBJ1-2; clone_size: few; v_call: TRBV12-3/TRBV12-4; d_call: .; cdr3_nt: TGTGCCAGCAGTTTTGGCAGGGGCGGCTACACCTTC; cdr3_aa: CASSFGRGGYTF